The 32 T cell receptor beta chains listed next were all sequenced from one sample in a study of T cells after yellow fever vaccination. TCRdb fed the 5' RACE reads into MiXCR, producing one record per CDR3 protein. This table holds around 530,000 distinct CDR3 sequences, less than 20% found once. Specimen: PBMCs, collected around 5 days after the first yellow fever vaccination. Every receptor here comes from a man aged 18 to 30 who received the YFV17D yellow fever vaccine.

This clonotype was seen a handful of times. The chain employs TRBV4-3 and TRBJ2-3; 7 bases line up with TRBD2. This CDR3 is 15 amino acids long. V lost 4 bases, J lost 9 bases, and 13 bases stayed unmatched. CDR1 LGHNA and CDR2 YSLEER come from the germline V gene. The CDR3 reads CASSPLDGGEGTQYF. The CDR3 DNA sequence: TGCGCCAGCAGCCCCCTGGATGGAGGGGAGGGAACGCAGTATTTT.

This chain uses TRBV20-1 with TRBJ2-5; D uncertain. This CDR3 region has 13 residues. V lost 4 bases, J lost 5 bases, and 14 bases lay in between. CDR1 and CDR2 from the germline V gene are DFQATT and SNEGSKA (reference sequence). DNA for the CDR3: TGCAGTGCTAAATTTCCAGTTACGGAGACCCAGTACTTC. Its protein product is CSAKFPVTETQYF.

The chain carries TRBV11-2 and TRBJ2-1; D is unresolved. In germline, CDR1 is SGHAT, CDR2 FQNNGV. The CDR3 length is 17 residues. Trimming removed 0 bases at V and 2 bases at J, with 14 bases between. CDR3 region: CASSLDPAVIAYNEQFF. The CDR3 DNA reads as TGTGCCAGCAGCTTAGATCCGGCAGTCATCGCCTACAATGAGCAGTTCTTC.

The gene calls are TRBV9 and TRBJ2-2; D gene ambiguous. CDR1 and CDR2 from the germline V gene are SGDLS and YYNGEE. This CDR3 comprises 16 residues. V gave up 2 bases and J gave up 1 base, with 12 bases separating them. The DNA for the CDR3 is TGTGCCAGCAGCGTTCGACACGGGCGGAACACCGGGGAGCTGTTTTTT. Protein sequence: CASSVRHGRNTGELFF.

The chain carries TRBV7-2 and TRBJ2-1; D call uncertain. V shed 2 bases and J shed 6 bases, with 8 bases lying between them. This CDR3 has 13 residues. The germline V gene has CDR1 SGHTA and CDR2 FQGNSA. CDR3 bases: TGTGCCAGCAGCTTAAGTACGGCCAATGAGCAGTTCTTC. It is translated as CASSLSTANEQFF.

In this sample, this clonotype turned up a few times. The chain uses TRBV9 and TRBJ2-3, with TRBD2 matching 7 bases. Germline V CDR1 and CDR2: SGDLS, YYNGEE. There are 15 residues in the CDR3. The junction had 9 bases not matched to a gene; V was cut back by 3 bases and J by 5 bases. The CDR3 nucleotides are TGTGCCAGCAGCGCCGAAGAGCGGGGTGTAGATACGCAGTATTTT. Its translation: CASSAEERGVDTQYF.

There are a few counts of this clonotype. This chain links TRBV14 with TRBJ1-2; 10 positions agree with TRBD1. The length of the CDR3 is 23 residues. Germline V gene data show CDR1 as SGHDN and CDR2 as FVKESK. Unmatched junction bases numbered 34, after V lost 4 bases and J lost 8 bases. The CDR3 spells CASSPGQGRFGQGDRGALGGYTF. DNA for the CDR3: TGTGCCAGCAGCCCTGGACAGGGGCGCTTTGGGCAGGGGGACAGGGGCGCTTTGGGCGGCTACACCTTC. Full variable domain (outside the CDR3, taken from reference TRBV14 and TRBJ1-2): EAGVTQFPSHSVIEKGQTVTLRCDPISGHDNLYWYRRVMGKEIKFLLHFVKESKQDESGMPNNRFLAERTGGTYSTLKVQPAELEDSGVYFCASSPGQGRFGQGDRGALGGYTFGSGTRLTVV.

The chain links TRBV9 to TRBJ2-1; TRBD2 might be the D (6 bases). Per the germline V gene, CDR1 is SGDLS and CDR2 is YYNGEE. The CDR3 runs to 13 residues. The V end was cut by 3 bases, the J end by 11 bases, with 15 bases between. The CDR3 loop reads CASSGGDFLKQFF. CDR3 nucleotide sequence: TGTGCCAGCAGCGGGGGGGACTTTCTCAAGCAGTTCTTC.

As for this clonotype: The junction and the germline gene differ at one end; a read error may be behind it. The chain joins TRBV28 to TRBJ2-2; possibly TRBD2 for D (5 bases). CDR1 is MDHEN and CDR2 is SYDVKM in the germline V gene. This CDR3 region has 13 residues. Written as DNA, the CDR3 is TGTGCCAGCAGGTTATCGGGGACCGGGGAGCTGTTTTTT. Translation gives CASRLSGTGELFF.

The chain employs TRBV20-1 and TRBJ1-2, with no clear D. Trimming left V 5 bases short and J 7 bases short, with 8 bases between. Germline CDR1 and CDR2: DFQATT and SNEGSKA (reference sequence). This CDR3 contains 10 residues. CDR3 protein: CSADIGGYTF. CDR3 DNA: TGCAGTGCTGACATTGGTGGCTACACCTTC.

This clonotype appeared many times. V and J are TRBV5-1 and TRBJ2-7; perhaps TRBD1 as D (5 bases). CDR3 length: 15 amino acids. The V gene's germline CDR1 is SGHRS and CDR2 YFSETQ. V lost 0 bases, J lost 2 bases, and 12 bases lay in between. The CDR3 loop reads CASSLGPGMAYEQYF. The CDR3 DNA reads TGCGCCAGCAGCTTGGGTCCAGGGATGGCCTACGAGCAGTACTTC.

The rearrangement uses TRBV11-1 and TRBJ2-3; D is possibly TRBD1 (6 bases). Trimming took off 9 bases at V and 4 bases at J, with 20 bases between the two ends. CDR1 and CDR2 from the germline V gene are SGHAT and FQDESV (reference sequence). This CDR3 is built from 15 residues. The CDR3 here is CASTRQGSYSDTQYF. Written as DNA, the CDR3 is TGTGCCAGTACTAGGCAGGGGTCCTACTCAGATACGCAGTATTTT.

This clonotype was detected a few times. V and J are TRBV12-3 or TRBV12-4 and TRBJ2-7; tentatively, D is TRBD1 (5 bases). The germline V and J ends were trimmed by 1 base and 2 bases, with 9 bases remaining between them. This CDR3 region has 14 residues. CDR3 in amino acids: CASSLDRTTYEQYF. The CDR3 DNA sequence: TGTGCCAGCAGTTTAGACAGGACAACCTACGAGCAGTACTTC.

The chain uses TRBV20-1 and TRBJ1-1; D not certain. The CDR3 is 13 amino acids. Trimming left V 3 bases short and J 2 bases short, with 10 bases between. The germline V gene has CDR1 DFQATT and CDR2 SNEGSKA (reference sequence). The CDR3 reads CSARAMDNTEAFF. The CDR3 DNA follows: TGCAGTGCTAGGGCCATGGATAACACTGAAGCTTTCTTT.

The chain joins TRBV30 to TRBJ1-4; D not resolved. Between the trimmed V and J ends, which lost 0 bases and 13 bases, there was a span of 9 bases. The CDR3 runs to 11 residues. Germline CDR1 reads GTSNPN; CDR2 reads SVGIG (reference sequence). CDR3 loop: CAWSVSTGLFF. Here the CDR3 DNA reads TGTGCCTGGAGTGTATCAACGGGACTGTTTTTT.

This rearrangement joins TRBV2 to TRBJ2-2; tentatively, D is TRBD1 (5 bases). The germline gives CDR1 SNHLY, CDR2 FYNNEI. The CDR3 length is 14 residues. Trimming stripped 4 bases from V and 4 bases from J, with 10 bases between. The CDR3 protein is CASSVAGPTGELFF. DNA of the CDR3: TGTGCCAGCAGTGTGGCAGGGCCCACCGGGGAGCTGTTTTTT.

This clonotype has more than one count but fewer than ten. The chain has TRBV24-1 and TRBJ2-1; possible D gene TRBD1, 6 bases. V was cut by 3 bases and J by 3 bases, with 20 bases left in between. Germline lookup yields CDR1 KGHDR and CDR2 SFDVKD. There are 18 residues in the CDR3. Here the CDR3 reads CATSDGTGKHGVYNEQFF. In DNA, the CDR3 is TGTGCCACCAGTGATGGAACAGGGAAACATGGGGTCTACAATGAGCAGTTCTTC.

This clonotype has only a few counts. V is TRBV7-9 and J is TRBJ1-5, with a tentative D call TRBD1 (5 bases). The CDR3 is made up of 14 amino acids. Trimming removed 3 bases from V and 4 bases from J, with 10 bases in between. CDR1 and CDR2 (germline): SEHNR, FQNEAQ (reference sequence). CDR3 bases: TGTGCCAGCAGCTTTCCCGGGGGGAATCAGCCCCAGCATTTT. It codes for CASSFPGGNQPQHF. Complete variable domain (other parts from reference TRBV7-9 and TRBJ1-5): DTGVSQNPRHKITKRGQNVTFRCDPISEHNRLYWYRQTLGQGPEFLTYFQNEAQLEKSRLLSDRFSAERPKGSFSTLEIQRTEQGDSAMYLCASSFPGGNQPQHFGDGTRLSIL.

The rearrangement joins TRBV20-1 to TRBJ2-7; D may be TRBD2 (6 bases). CDR1 and CDR2 (germline): DFQATT, SNEGSKA (reference sequence). The CDR3 totals 14 residues. V dropped 4 bases and J dropped 4 bases, with 17 bases sitting between them. The CDR3 loop reads CSAIGGLGEYEQYV. CDR3 nucleotides: TGCAGTGCTATCGGGGGTTTGGGCGAATACGAGCAGTACGTC.

The chain recombines TRBV19 with TRBJ2-3; the match to TRBD2 covers 7 bases. V shed 3 bases, J shed 2 bases, and the junction held 8 bases outside the gene matches. This CDR3 is 16 amino acids long. From germline, CDR1 is LNHDA and CDR2 SQIVND (reference sequence). CDR3 sequence reads: CASSILPAGVTDTQYF. The CDR3 DNA reads as TGTGCCAGTAGTATCCTCCCGGCGGGAGTCACAGATACGCAGTATTTT.

This rearrangement joins TRBV5-4 to TRBJ2-3, with unresolved D. There are 14 residues in the CDR3. Germline values: CDR1 SGHNT, CDR2 YYREEE (reference sequence). Deletions cut 2 bases from V and 5 bases from J, with 12 bases between. CDR3 residues: CASSFYGLGDTQYF. The DNA of the CDR3 is TGTGCCAGCAGCTTCTACGGGTTGGGAGATACGCAGTATTTT.

In this sample, this clonotype turned up many times. The chain links TRBV10-3 to TRBJ1-2, with D uncertain. The length of the CDR3 is 15 residues. CDR1 and CDR2 (germline): ENHRY, SYGVKD. V shed 6 bases and J shed 1 base, with 15 bases lying between them. The CDR3: CAIRSGQDLNYGYTF. Written as DNA, the CDR3 is TGTGCCATCAGGAGCGGCCAGGACCTTAACTATGGCTACACCTTC.

This clonotype turned up a few times. The rearrangement links TRBV3-1 to TRBJ2-7; TRBD1 aligns across 7 bases. CDR1 is LGHDT, CDR2 YNNKEL, per germline (reference sequence). CDR3 length equals 15 residues. Trimming removed 2 bases from V and 6 bases from J; junction bases left unmatched: 10. The CDR3 DNA reads TGTGCCAGCAGCCAATTCTTACAGGGGCTTGGCGAGCAGTACTTC. This encodes CASSQFLQGLGEQYF.

This clonotype was seen a handful of times. The gene calls are TRBV5-1 and TRBJ2-3; a possible D gene is TRBD2 (6 bases). The CDR3 runs 14 residues. V was pared by 9 bases and J by 2 bases, with 16 bases between. Germline V gene sequence: CDR1 SGHRS, CDR2 YFSETQ. The CDR3 DNA sequence: TGCGCCACCGCGGGCGGGGAATCCACAGATACGCAGTATTTT. Protein: CATAGGESTDTQYF.

The rearrangement uses TRBV5-1 and TRBJ2-4; D is unresolved. The V end lost 2 bases, the J end lost 5 bases, and 8 bases lay between the germline ends. Per germline, CDR1 SGHRS and CDR2 YFSETQ. The CDR3 has 13 residues. The CDR3 bases are TGCGCCAGCAGCTTCCCAGACCAAAACATTCAGTACTTC. It specifies CASSFPDQNIQYF.

V gene TRBV28 combines with J gene TRBJ1-2; D might be TRBD1 (6 bases). The CDR3 covers 12 residues. Trimming cost V 6 bases and J 7 bases, with 12 bases left between them. Per germline, CDR1 MDHEN and CDR2 SYDVKM. The CDR3 coding sequence is TGTGCCAGCAGCAGGGACACTGCTGGCTACACCTTC. This sequence encodes CASSRDTAGYTF.

The chain carries TRBV7-9 and TRBJ2-4; D remains unclear. CDR1 and CDR2 (germline): SEHNR, FQNEAQ (reference sequence). The CDR3 sequence is 14 residues long. Trimming left V 3 bases short and J 4 bases short, with 10 bases between. CDR3: CASSLLGLKNIQYF. CDR3 sequence (DNA): TGTGCCAGCAGCTTGTTAGGCCTAAAAAACATTCAGTACTTC.

In this sample, this clonotype turned up a few times. The V gene is TRBV28, the J gene TRBJ1-6; D gene unclear. Germline values: CDR1 MDHEN, CDR2 SYDVKM. There are 15 residues in the CDR3. V was clipped by 6 bases and J by 2 bases, with 11 bases between them. The CDR3 DNA is TGTGCCAGCAGAACAAGGGTTCCCTATAATTCACCCCTCCACTTT. This gives the protein CASRTRVPYNSPLHF.

The chain has TRBV6-5 and TRBJ2-1; D not resolved. The CDR3 is made up of 16 amino acids. Germline values: CDR1 MNHEY, CDR2 SVGAGI. Trimming took 0 bases from V and 4 from J, leaving 13 bases between them. The CDR3 region is CASSYSGTRVYNEQFF. CDR3 nucleotides: TGTGCCAGCAGTTACTCGGGTACCCGGGTATACAATGAGCAGTTCTTC.

The chain is built from TRBV6-2 or TRBV6-3 and TRBJ2-5, with no clear D. Trimming took off 0 bases at V and 0 bases at J, with 2 bases between the two ends. Looked up from germline, CDR1 is MNHEY and CDR2 is SVGEGT. This CDR3 comprises 13 residues. CDR3 bases: TGTGCCAGCAGTTACTCGTACCAAGAGACCCAGTACTTC. Amino acids: CASSYSYQETQYF.

CDR3 protein: CASSILVGEQFF. CDR3 DNA: TGTGCCAGTAGTATCTTGGTGGGAGAGCAGTTCTTC. This chain uses TRBV19 with TRBJ2-1, with D hard to call. The germline V gene encodes CDR1 LNHDA and CDR2 SQIVND (reference sequence). CDR3 length: 12 residues. Between the trimmed V and J ends, which lost 3 bases and 10 bases, there was a span of 10 bases.

This chain uses TRBV4-3 with TRBJ2-3; no firm D call. The germline gives CDR1 LGHNA, CDR2 YSLEER. V gave up 0 bases and J gave up 6 bases, with 7 bases separating them. The CDR3 is 13 residues long. CDR3 DNA: TGCGCCAGCAGCCAAGAAACGTGGGATACGCAGTATTTT. Protein product: CASSQETWDTQYF.